A single sample gave rise to the 8 T cell receptor beta chains below, sequenced in a study of blood T cell repertoires in COVID-19. The data were produced by immunoSEQ multiplex PCR, yet TCRdb's version contains in-frame clones alone and is incomplete. The sample records 25,000 to 35,000 clones, roughly 89% being singletons. Source material: peripheral blood. The origin of the receptors is a man aged 70-80 years with active COVID-19.

V and J are TRBV6-5 and TRBJ1-4; 10 nucleotides match TRBD1. The length of the CDR3 is 15 residues. V was clipped by 6 bases and J by 9 bases; unmatched bases: 10. Germline loops: CDR1 MNHEY, CDR2 SVGAGI. The CDR3 DNA reads as TGTGCCAGCAGCACTACGGACAGGGGGGTTCAAAAACTGTTTTTT. Protein product: CASSTTDRGVQKLFF.

The chain recombines TRBV4-3 with TRBJ2-2, with 10 bases matching TRBD2. The CDR3 length is 17 residues. Germline CDR1 LGHNA, CDR2 YSLEER. Unmatched junction bases numbered 9, after V lost 3 bases and J lost 5 bases. Here the CDR3 reads CASSHHGPSGGTGELFF. For the CDR3, the DNA is TGCGCCAGCAGCCACCATGGGCCTAGCGGGGGAACCGGGGAGCTGTTTTTT.

The CDR3 nucleotides read TGCGCCAGCAGCTTAGCGGGAGCGGGCGCCTACAATGAGCAGTTCTTC. It encodes CASSLAGAGAYNEQFF. This sequence joins TRBV5-1 and TRBJ2-1; TRBD2 matches at 8 bases. Germline values: CDR1 SGHRS, CDR2 YFSETQ. V trimming: 2 bases; J trimming: 2 bases; junction bases outside the gene matches: 6. CDR3 length: 16 amino acids. The variable domain in full, completed from reference TRBV5-1 and TRBJ2-1, reads KAGVTQTPRYLIKTRGQQVTLSCSPISGHRSVSWYQQTPGQGLQFLFEYFSETQRNKGNFPGRFSGRQFSNSRSEMNVSTLELGDSALYLCASSLAGAGAYNEQFFGPGTRLTVL.

The chain combines TRBV7-3 with TRBJ1-1; TRBD1 aligns across 7 bases. Trimming removed 0 bases from V and 6 bases from J; junction bases left unmatched: 7. The CDR3 spans 15 residues. Germline CDR1 and CDR2: SGHTA and FQGTGA. CDR3 protein: CASSLTGTAGAEAFF. CDR3 nucleotide sequence: TGTGCCAGCAGCTTAACCGGGACAGCAGGCGCTGAAGCTTTCTTT.

The chain employs TRBV25-1 and TRBJ2-5; a weak D match, TRBD1 (7 bases). The germline V and J ends were trimmed by 2 bases and 5 bases, with 18 bases remaining between them. The germline V gene encodes CDR1 MGHDK and CDR2 SYGVNS. The CDR3 loop spans 16 amino acids. Written as DNA, the CDR3 is TGTGCCAGCAGTGAACGGTTCGGCAGGGGGAGGGAGACCCAGTACTTC. Its translation: CASSERFGRGRETQYF.

This rearrangement joins TRBV15 to TRBJ2-1; 7 positions agree with TRBD2. CDR3 length equals 14 residues. J was trimmed by 2 bases and V by 5 bases; bases with no gene match: 3. CDR1 and CDR2 from the germline V gene are LNHNV and YYDKDF (reference sequence). The CDR3 DNA sequence: TGTGCCACCAGCGGGCTAGCGGCCTACAATGAGCAGTTCTTC. This translates into CATSGLAAYNEQFF.

This chain links TRBV9 with TRBJ2-2; 10 positions match TRBD2. Germline CDR1 reads SGDLS; CDR2 reads YYNGEE. The CDR3 extends over 16 amino acids. V dropped 1 base and J dropped 5; count of bases not matched to a gene: 5. The CDR3 DNA reads as TGTGCCAGCAGCGTACTAGCGGGGGCTCCGACCGGGGAGCTGTTTTTT. Encoded protein: CASSVLAGAPTGELFF.

This clone was seen only once. The gene calls are TRBV7-2 and TRBJ2-3; D not certain. The CDR3 contains 14 residues. With 1 base removed from V and 4 bases from J, the gap between germline ends came to 9 bases. CDR1 SGHTA and CDR2 FQGNSA come from the germline V gene. CDR3 coding DNA: TGTGCCAGCAGCTTAGTTCGGTCCGCAGATACGCAGTATTTT. Translating it yields CASSLVRSADTQYF.